The source of this TCR beta chain is a study of prognosis after radiotherapy for stage I lung cancer. Across the study: The study deemed all of its non-small cell lung cancer patients medically inoperable. Of the patients, over 5 had squamous cell carcinoma and more than 10 had adenocarcinoma tumors.

This CDR3 region has 14 residues. Trimming took off 2 bases at V and 11 bases at J, with 19 bases between the two ends. By its share, this clonotype is medium-sized. Peripheral blood, around 6 milliliters per draw, was collected at each of two time points. Amplification of the TCR beta CDR3 (from genomic DNA) was done by two-round multiplex PCR. Gene-specific TRBV and TRBJ primers were used in PCR round one. TCRdb reanalysed the multiplex PCR reads using MiXCR and keeps one entry per CDR3 protein. Counted here are about 13,000 distinct CDR3 sequences, about 51% occurring once; the ten biggest clones make up about a quarter.

The chain is built from TRBV12-3 or TRBV12-4 and TRBJ2-7; perhaps D is TRBD1 or TRBD2 (5 bases each). The material was PBMCs, obtained before or after stereotactic body radiation therapy (not recorded which). The source is a donor aged 50 or older with non-small cell lung cancer. In DNA, the CDR3 is TGTGCCAGCAGTTTAAGTGGCAGGGAGTCTCGTAAGTACTTC. Its protein product is CASSLSGRESRKYF.